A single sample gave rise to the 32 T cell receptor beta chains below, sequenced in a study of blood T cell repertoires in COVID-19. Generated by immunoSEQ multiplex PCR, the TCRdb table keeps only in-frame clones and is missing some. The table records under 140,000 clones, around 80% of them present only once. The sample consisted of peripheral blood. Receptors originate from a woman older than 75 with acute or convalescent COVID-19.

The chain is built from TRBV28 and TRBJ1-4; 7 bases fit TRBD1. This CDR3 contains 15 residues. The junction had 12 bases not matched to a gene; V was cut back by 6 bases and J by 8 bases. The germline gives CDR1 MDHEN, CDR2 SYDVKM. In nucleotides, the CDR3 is TGTGCCAGCAGCTTAACAGGGGTCTTTTCGGAAAAACTGTTTTTT. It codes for CASSLTGVFSEKLFF.

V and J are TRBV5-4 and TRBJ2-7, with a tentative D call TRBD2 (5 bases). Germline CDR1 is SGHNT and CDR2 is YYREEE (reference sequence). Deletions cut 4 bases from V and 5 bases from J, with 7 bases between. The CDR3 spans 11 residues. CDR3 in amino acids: CASSTGNEQYF. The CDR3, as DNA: TGTGCCAGCAGCACGGGGAACGAGCAGTACTTC.

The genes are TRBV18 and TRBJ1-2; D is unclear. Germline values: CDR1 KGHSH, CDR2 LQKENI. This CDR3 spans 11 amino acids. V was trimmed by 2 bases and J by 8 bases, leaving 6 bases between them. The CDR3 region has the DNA TGTGCCAGCTCACCAGAGAGAGGCTACACCTTC. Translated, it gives CASSPERGYTF.

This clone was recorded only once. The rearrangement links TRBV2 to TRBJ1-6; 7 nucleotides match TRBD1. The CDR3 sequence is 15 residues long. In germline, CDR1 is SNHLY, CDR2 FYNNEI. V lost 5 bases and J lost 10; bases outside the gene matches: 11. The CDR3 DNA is TGTGCCAGCAGTCTGGGACAGACAATCCGGTCACCCCTCCACTTT. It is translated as CASSLGQTIRSPLHF.

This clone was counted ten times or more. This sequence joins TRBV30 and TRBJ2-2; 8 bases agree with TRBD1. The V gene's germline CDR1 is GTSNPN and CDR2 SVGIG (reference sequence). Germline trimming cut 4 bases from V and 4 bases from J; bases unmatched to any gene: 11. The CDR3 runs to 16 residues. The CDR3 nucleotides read TGTGCCTGGAACCCAAGGACAGGGAGCGGCACCGGGGAGCTGTTTTTT. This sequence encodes CAWNPRTGSGTGELFF.

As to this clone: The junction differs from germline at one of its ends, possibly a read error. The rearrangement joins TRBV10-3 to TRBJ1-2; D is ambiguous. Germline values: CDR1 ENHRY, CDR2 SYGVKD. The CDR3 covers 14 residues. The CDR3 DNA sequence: TGTGCCATCAGTGAGTCCGAAGTCTCAGTGTTCATGGCCTTC. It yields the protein CAISESEVSVFMAF.

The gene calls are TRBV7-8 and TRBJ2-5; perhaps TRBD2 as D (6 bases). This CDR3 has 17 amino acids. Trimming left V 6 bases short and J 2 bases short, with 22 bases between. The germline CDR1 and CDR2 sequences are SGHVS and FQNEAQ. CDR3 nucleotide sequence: TGTGCCAGCAGTCTCCCGGGCCGAGGAGCGGGTCAAGAGACCCAGTACTTC. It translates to CASSLPGRGAGQETQYF. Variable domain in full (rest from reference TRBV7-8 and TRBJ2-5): GAGVSQSPRYKVAKRGQDVALRCDPISGHVSLFWYQQALGQGPEFLTYFQNEAQLDKSGLPSDRFFAERPEGSVSTLKIQRTQQEDSAVYLCASSLPGRGAGQETQYFGPGTRLLVL.

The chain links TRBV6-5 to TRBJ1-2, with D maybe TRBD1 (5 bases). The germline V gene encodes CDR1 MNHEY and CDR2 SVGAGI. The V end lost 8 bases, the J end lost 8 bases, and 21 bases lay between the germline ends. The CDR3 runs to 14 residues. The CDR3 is CASPSRPGLKGYTF. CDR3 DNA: TGTGCCAGCCCCTCCCGACCGGGACTCAAAGGCTACACCTTC.

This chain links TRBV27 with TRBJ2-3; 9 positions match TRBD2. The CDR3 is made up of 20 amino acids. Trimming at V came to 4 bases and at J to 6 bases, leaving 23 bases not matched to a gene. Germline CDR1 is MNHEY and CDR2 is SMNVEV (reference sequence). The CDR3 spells CASSSKYKERTSVPKDTQYF. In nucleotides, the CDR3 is TGTGCCAGCAGTTCAAAATATAAAGAAAGGACTAGCGTACCTAAGGATACGCAGTATTTT.

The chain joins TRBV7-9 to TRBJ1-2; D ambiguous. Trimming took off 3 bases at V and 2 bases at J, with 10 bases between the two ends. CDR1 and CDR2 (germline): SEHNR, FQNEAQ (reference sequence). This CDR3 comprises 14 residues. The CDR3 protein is CASSFGESNYGYTF. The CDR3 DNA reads TGTGCCAGCAGCTTTGGGGAGTCCAACTATGGCTACACCTTC.

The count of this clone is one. CDR3 nucleotide sequence: TGTGCCAGCAGTTTTAAGGCAGGGGGAAGCAATGAGCAGTTCTTC. Its protein product is CASSFKAGGSNEQFF. The genes are TRBV28 and TRBJ2-1, with 7 bases fitting TRBD1. The CDR3 runs to 15 residues. Germline-derived CDR1 and CDR2 are MDHEN and SYDVKM. V dropped 3 bases and J dropped 6; count of bases not matched to a gene: 8.

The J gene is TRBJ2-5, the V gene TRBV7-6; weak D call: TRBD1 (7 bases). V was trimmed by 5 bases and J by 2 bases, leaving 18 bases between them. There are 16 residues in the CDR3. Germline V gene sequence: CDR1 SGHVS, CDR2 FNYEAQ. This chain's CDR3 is CASSRSQGGAQETQYF. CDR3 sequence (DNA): TGTGCCAGCAGCCGTTCTCAGGGGGGAGCTCAAGAGACCCAGTACTTC.

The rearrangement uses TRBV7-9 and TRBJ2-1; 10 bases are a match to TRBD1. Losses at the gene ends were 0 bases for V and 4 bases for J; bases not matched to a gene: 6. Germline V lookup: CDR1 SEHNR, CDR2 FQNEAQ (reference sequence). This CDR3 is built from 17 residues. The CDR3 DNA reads TGTGCCAGCAGCTTAGCGTTGGGACAGGGGATGTACAATGAGCAGTTCTTC. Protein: CASSLALGQGMYNEQFF.

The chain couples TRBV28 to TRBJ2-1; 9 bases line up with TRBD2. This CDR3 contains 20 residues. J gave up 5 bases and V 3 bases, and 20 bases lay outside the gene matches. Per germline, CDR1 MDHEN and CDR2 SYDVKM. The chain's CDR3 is CASSFIRAGGIAGADNEQFF. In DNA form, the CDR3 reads TGTGCCAGCAGTTTTATCAGGGCAGGGGGTATAGCGGGAGCTGACAATGAGCAGTTCTTC.

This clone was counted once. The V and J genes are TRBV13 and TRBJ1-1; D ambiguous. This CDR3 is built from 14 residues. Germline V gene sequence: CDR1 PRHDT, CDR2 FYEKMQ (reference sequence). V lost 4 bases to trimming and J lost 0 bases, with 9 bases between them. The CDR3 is CASSSGNVNTEAFF. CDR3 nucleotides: TGTGCCAGCAGCTCGGGGAATGTGAACACTGAAGCTTTCTTT.

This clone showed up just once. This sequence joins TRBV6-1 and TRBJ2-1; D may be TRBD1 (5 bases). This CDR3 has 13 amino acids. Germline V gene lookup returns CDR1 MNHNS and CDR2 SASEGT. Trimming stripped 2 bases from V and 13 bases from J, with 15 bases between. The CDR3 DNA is TGTGCCAGCAGTGAAACCCAAGGGGATAACCAGTTCTTC. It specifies CASSETQGDNQFF.

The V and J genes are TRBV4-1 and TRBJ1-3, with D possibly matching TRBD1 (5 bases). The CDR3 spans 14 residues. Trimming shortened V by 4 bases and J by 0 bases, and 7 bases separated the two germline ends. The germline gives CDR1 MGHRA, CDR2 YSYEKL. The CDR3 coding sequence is TGCGCCAGCAGCCGAGACAGCTCTGGAAACACCATATATTTT. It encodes CASSRDSSGNTIYF.

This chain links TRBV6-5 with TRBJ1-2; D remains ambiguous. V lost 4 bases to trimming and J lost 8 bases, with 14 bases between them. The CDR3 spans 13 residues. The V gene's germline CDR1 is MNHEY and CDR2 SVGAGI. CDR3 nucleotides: TGTGCCAGCAGTTTTCAAGAATTGAGCGGCTACACCTTC. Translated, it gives CASSFQELSGYTF.

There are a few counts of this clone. For the CDR3, the DNA is TGTGCCAGCAGCTTTAGAGCTGCAACTAATGAAAAACTGTTTTTT. It codes for CASSFRAATNEKLFF. The V call is TRBV5-4, the J call TRBJ1-4; D remains unclear. Trimming pared 2 bases from V and 0 bases from J, leaving 8 bases between. This CDR3 is built from 15 residues. The germline V gene has CDR1 SGHNT and CDR2 YYREEE (reference sequence).

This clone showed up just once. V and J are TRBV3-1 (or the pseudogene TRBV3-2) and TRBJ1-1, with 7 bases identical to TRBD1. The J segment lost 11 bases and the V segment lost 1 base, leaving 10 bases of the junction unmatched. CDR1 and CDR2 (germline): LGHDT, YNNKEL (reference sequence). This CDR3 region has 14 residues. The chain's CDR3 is CASSQGGDRARAFF. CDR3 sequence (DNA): TGTGCCAGCAGCCAAGGCGGAGACAGGGCGCGGGCTTTCTTT.

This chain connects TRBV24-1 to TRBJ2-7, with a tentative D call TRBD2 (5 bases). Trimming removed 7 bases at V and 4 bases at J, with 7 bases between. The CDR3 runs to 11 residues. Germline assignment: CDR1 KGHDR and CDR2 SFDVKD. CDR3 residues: CATSGVYEQYF. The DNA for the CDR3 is TGTGCCACCAGCGGGGTGTACGAGCAGTACTTC.

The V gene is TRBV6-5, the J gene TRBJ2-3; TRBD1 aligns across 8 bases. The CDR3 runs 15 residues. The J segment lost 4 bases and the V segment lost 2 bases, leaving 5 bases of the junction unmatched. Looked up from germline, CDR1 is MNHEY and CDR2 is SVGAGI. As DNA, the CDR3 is TGTGCCAGCAGTTACGGGACAGGTTGGCCAGATACGCAGTATTTT. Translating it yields CASSYGTGWPDTQYF.

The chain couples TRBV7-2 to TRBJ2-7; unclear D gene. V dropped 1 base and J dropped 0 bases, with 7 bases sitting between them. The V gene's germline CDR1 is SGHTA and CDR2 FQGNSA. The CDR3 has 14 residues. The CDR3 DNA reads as TGTGCCAGCAGCTTAGTGGCTAGCTCCTACGAGCAGTACTTC. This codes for CASSLVASSYEQYF.

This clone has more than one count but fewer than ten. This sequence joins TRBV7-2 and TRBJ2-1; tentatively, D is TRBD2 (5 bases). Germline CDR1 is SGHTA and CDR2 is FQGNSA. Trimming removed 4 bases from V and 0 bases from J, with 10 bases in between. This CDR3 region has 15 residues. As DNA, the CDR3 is TGTGCCAGCAGCTCTAAGCGGAGCTCCTACAATGAGCAGTTCTTC. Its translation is CASSSKRSSYNEQFF.

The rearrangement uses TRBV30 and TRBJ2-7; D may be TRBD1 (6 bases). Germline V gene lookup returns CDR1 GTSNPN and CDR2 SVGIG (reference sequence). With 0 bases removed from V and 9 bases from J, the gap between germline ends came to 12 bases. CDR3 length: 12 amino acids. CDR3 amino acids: CAWSVRGQSQYF. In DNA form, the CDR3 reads TGTGCCTGGAGTGTCCGAGGACAGTCGCAGTACTTC.

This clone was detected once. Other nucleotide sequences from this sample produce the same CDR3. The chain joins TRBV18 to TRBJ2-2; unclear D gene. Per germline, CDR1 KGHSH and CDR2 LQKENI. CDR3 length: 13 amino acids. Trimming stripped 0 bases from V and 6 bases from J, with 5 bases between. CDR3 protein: CASSPPGAGELFF. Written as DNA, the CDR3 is TGTGCCAGCTCACCACCGGGCGCCGGGGAGCTGTTTTTT.

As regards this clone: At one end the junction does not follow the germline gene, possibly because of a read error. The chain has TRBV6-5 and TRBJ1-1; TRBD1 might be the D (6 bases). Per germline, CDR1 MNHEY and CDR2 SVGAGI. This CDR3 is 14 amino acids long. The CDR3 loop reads CASGRGGKNAEAFF. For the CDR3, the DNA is TGTGCCAGCGGCAGGGGAGGGAAGAACGCTGAAGCTTTCTTT.

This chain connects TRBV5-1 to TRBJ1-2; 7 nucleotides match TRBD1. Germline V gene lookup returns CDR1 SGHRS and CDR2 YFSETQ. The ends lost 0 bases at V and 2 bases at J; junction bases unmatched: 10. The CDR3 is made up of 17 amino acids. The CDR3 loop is CASSLGQGAGGNYGYTF. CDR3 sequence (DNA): TGCGCCAGCAGCTTGGGACAGGGAGCGGGAGGAAACTATGGCTACACCTTC.

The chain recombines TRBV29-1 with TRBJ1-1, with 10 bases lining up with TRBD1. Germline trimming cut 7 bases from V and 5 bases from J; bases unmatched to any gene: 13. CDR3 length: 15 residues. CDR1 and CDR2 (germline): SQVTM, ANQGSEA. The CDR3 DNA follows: TGCAGCGAACAAGGAGGGGACAGGGGTGGGACTGAAGCTTTCTTT. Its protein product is CSEQGGDRGGTEAFF.

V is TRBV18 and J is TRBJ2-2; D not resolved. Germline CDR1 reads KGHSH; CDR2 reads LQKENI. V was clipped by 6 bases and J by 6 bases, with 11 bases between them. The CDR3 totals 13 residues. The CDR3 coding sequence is TGTGCCAGCTCCCCTGACGAGGCCGGGGAGCTGTTTTTT. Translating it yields CASSPDEAGELFF. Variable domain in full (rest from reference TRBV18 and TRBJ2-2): NAGVMQNPRHLVRRRGQEARLRCSPMKGHSHVYWYRQLPEEGLKFMVYLQKENIIDESGMPKERFSAEFPKEGPSILRIQQVVRGDSAAYFCASSPDEAGELFFGEGSRLTVL.

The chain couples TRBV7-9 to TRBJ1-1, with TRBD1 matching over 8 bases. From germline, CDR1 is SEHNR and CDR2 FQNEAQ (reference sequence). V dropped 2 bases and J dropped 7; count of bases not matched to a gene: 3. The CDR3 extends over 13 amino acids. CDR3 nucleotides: TGTGCCAGCAGCTTATGGGGACAGGTTGAAGCTTTCTTT. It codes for CASSLWGQVEAFF.

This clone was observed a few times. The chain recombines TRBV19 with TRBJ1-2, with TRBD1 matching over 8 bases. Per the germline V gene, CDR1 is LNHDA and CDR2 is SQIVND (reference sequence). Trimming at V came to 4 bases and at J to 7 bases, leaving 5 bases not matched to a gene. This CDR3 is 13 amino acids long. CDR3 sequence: CASSRQGTSGYTF. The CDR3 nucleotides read TGTGCCAGTAGTAGACAGGGGACAAGTGGCTACACCTTC. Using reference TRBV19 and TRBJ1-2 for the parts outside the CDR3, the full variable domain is DGGITQSPKYLFRKEGQNVTLSCEQNLNHDAMYWYRQDPGQGLRLIYYSQIVNDFQKGDIAEGYSVSREKKESFPLTVTSAQKNPTAFYLCASSRQGTSGYTFGSGTRLTVV.